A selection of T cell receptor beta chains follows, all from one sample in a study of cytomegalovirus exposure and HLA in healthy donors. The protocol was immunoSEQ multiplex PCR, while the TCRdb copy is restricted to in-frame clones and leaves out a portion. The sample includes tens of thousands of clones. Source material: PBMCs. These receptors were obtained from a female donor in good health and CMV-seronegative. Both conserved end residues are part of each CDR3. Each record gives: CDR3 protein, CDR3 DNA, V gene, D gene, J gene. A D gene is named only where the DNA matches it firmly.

CDR3: CAIHAGTGYSGNPYEQYF
DNA: TGTGCCATCCACGCAGGGACAGGGTATTCGGGAAACCCCTACGAGCAGTACTTC
V: TRBV10-3
D: TRBD1
J: TRBJ2-7

CDR3: CASSLVGQGYGYTF
DNA: TGCGCCAGCAGCTTGGTTGGTCAGGGCTATGGCTACACCTTC
V: TRBV5-1
D: -
J: TRBJ1-2

CDR3: CASSPSPAGTYNEQFF
DNA: TGTGCCAGCTCACCTTCTCCGGCGGGTACCTACAATGAGCAGTTCTTC
V: TRBV18
D: -
J: TRBJ2-1

CDR3: CASSLADSSLGETQYF
DNA: TGCGCCAGCAGCCTCGCGGACAGCTCGCTCGGGGAGACCCAGTACTTC
V: TRBV5-1
D: -
J: TRBJ2-5

CDR3: CASSPKAAGNSYEQYF
DNA: TGTGCCAGCAGCCCTAAGGCAGCGGGGAACTCCTACGAGCAGTACTTC
V: TRBV7-9
D: TRBD2
J: TRBJ2-7

CDR3: CAWTTSYEQYF
DNA: TGTGCCTGGACCACTTCCTACGAGCAGTACTTC
V: TRBV30
D: -
J: TRBJ2-7

CDR3: CAWRTGYGYTF
DNA: TGTGCCTGGAGGACGGGGTATGGCTACACCTTC
V: TRBV30
D: -
J: TRBJ1-2

CDR3: CASSLWQGSNQPQHF
DNA: TGTGCCAGCAGTTTATGGCAGGGGAGCAATCAGCCCCAGCATTTT
V: TRBV28
D: -
J: TRBJ1-5

CDR3: CSIDRGGETQYF
DNA: TGCAGCATCGACAGGGGCGGGGAGACCCAGTACTTC
V: TRBV29-1
D: TRBD1
J: TRBJ2-5

CDR3: CASSLEQLNPQYF
DNA: TGCGCCAGCAGCTTGGAACAGCTTAACCCCCAGTACTTC
V: TRBV5-1
D: -
J: TRBJ2-7

CDR3: CASRFGGANNEQFF
DNA: TGTGCCAGCAGATTCGGGGGGGCTAACAATGAGCAGTTCTTC
V: TRBV6-5
D: TRBD2
J: TRBJ2-1

CDR3: CASSLSMTGSYEQYF
DNA: TGTGCCAGCTCACTGAGTATGACGGGCTCCTACGAGCAGTACTTC
V: TRBV18
D: -
J: TRBJ2-7

CDR3: CAWSTGSSGNTIYF
DNA: TGTGCCTGGTCAACAGGGAGCTCTGGAAACACCATATATTTT
V: TRBV30
D: -
J: TRBJ1-3

CDR3: CSSATANNYGYTF
DNA: TGCAGCTCGGCGACAGCGAATAACTATGGCTACACCTTC
V: TRBV29-1
D: -
J: TRBJ1-2

CDR3: CSATAGSSGNTIYF
DNA: TGCAGCGCTACCGCCGGGTCCTCTGGAAACACCATATATTTT
V: TRBV29-1
D: -
J: TRBJ1-3

CDR3: CASSPQGTSNQPQHF
DNA: TGTGCCAGCTCGCCCCAGGGTACTTCCAATCAGCCCCAGCATTTT
V: TRBV18
D: -
J: TRBJ1-5

CDR3: CASSRGKTEAFF
DNA: TGTGCCAGCAGCAGGGGGAAGACTGAAGCTTTCTTT
V: TRBV2
D: TRBD1
J: TRBJ1-1

CDR3: CASSLRPSSNQPQHF
DNA: TGTGCCAGCAGCTTGCGGCCTAGTAGCAATCAGCCCCAGCATTTT
V: TRBV5-5
D: -
J: TRBJ1-5

CDR3: CAWKTGGWGEAFF
DNA: TGTGCCTGGAAGACCGGGGGGTGGGGTGAAGCTTTCTTT
V: TRBV30
D: -
J: TRBJ1-1

CDR3: CASSLYRGASTDTQYF
DNA: TGTGCCAGCAGCCTATACAGGGGGGCGAGCACAGATACGCAGTATTTT
V: TRBV14
D: TRBD1
J: TRBJ2-3